This T cell receptor beta chain comes out of a study of long-term antiretroviral therapy in people with HIV. Background on the study: The study's earliest collections predate the 2015 immediate-ART recommendation by about a decade.

The CDR3 runs to 16 residues. Trimming took 0 bases from V and 4 from J; bases not matched to a gene: 6. Germline V gene data show CDR1 as MGHRA and CDR2 as YSYEKL. People in the study who had HIV all got their treatment in the United States. Survey-level immunoSEQ v3.0 assays were run. TCRdb's copy holds only in-frame clones and misses some; the assay was immunoSEQ multiplex PCR. The sample shows 33,000 or so clones, 65% to 90% of them seen only once. A remark on this clone: Its antigen is currently unknown.

Study-wide findings and caveats: Once patients were on ART, diversity went higher but still fell short of transplant donor controls. Information pertaining to ART adherence, viral resistance or therapeutic modifications was not obtained.

The V and J genes are TRBV4-1 and TRBJ2-3; TRBD2 matches at 8 bases. Specimen: unsorted PBMCs, collected 0.3 years after starting antiretroviral therapy. The sequence was obtained from a man aged 18 to 30 with HIV. CDR3 sequence: CASSQDPQRGSDTQYF. DNA of the CDR3: TGCGCCAGCAGCCAAGATCCTCAGCGGGGGTCAGATACGCAGTATTTT.